This T cell receptor beta chain was recovered during a study of shared clonotypes between healthy human individuals (dated by TCRdb to 2020 to 2022). Study-level background: The cohort included three men and a couple of women between 18 and 49 years of age. For each donor, CD4 naive and CD4 memory were each given three plates, CD8 naive was given two plates, and CD8 memory was given one plate. Blood TCR repertoires of about five healthy adults were deeply sequenced to estimate repertoire size and the extent of clonotype sharing between individuals. Libraries were prepared and TCR repertoires were sequenced by different laboratories using diverse techniques, in order to increase sequencing depth and limit assay-specific biases. Between about 0.85 and 9.5 billion PBMCs per donor were obtained by leukapheresis.

As encoded in the germline V gene, CDR1 is MNHEY while CDR2 is SVGAGI. V loses 0 bases, J loses 0 bases, and the germline ends lie 10 bases apart. Reading from cysteine to phenylalanine, the CDR3 counts 16 amino acids. The kept DNA is CDR3 alone, 48 bases in frame from the first base. About this clone: This receptor's antigen is unknown. Nothing much larger sits one base from this clone, and base qualities are not available.

The investigation overall reported the following: Naive subsets generally had larger estimated clonotype richness than memory subsets. The small number of donors limited the genetic and exposure-history diversity represented. When a handful of donors were compared, the shared fraction of clonotypes was about 5% for naive CD4, 3% to 4% for naive CD8, 2.3% for memory CD4, and 0.35% to 0.5% for memory CD8. Incomplete sequencing was indicated by rarefaction of sorted-subset datasets, despite the large sequencing depth. Pairwise subsampling led to the expectation that sequencing depth would affect the degree of clonotype sharing among donors. Higher generation probabilities were observed for clonotypes shared by all four sorted-subset donors than for non-shared clonotypes. Sampling was restricted to blood, and TCR repertoires in tissues likely differ from the TCR repertoires found in blood.

Donors were healthy HIV-negative adults with no recently reported acute infections or vaccinations. Every donor was a Caucasian adult living in Nashville, Tennessee, USA. Magnetic negative selection was used to enrich CD4+ T cells, after which naive cells were positively selected on CD45RA and the negative fraction became the memory subset. Blood was obtained by leukapheresis, after which PBMCs were separated by Ficoll-Histopaque density gradient centrifugation and cryopreserved in liquid nitrogen vapor phase. Analytical flow cytometry was used to check the purity and quantity of every magnetically sorted T cell population. Genomic DNA was isolated from each sorted fraction and quantified by UV absorbance on a Nanodrop 2000c. Using the deep immunoSEQ assay, TCR CDR3 regions were amplified from genomic DNA by multiplex PCR. Extracted genomic DNA from each cell subset was spread evenly across all wells of several immunoSEQ 96-well plates, with each plate serving as a replicate. For sorted subsets, each replicate PCR was loaded with roughly 200 ng genomic DNA, equivalent to approximately 27,000 T cell genomes. The purified libraries were quantified using a Qubit 3.0 fluorometer, sized with a Bioanalyzer 2100, and then quantified again using the KAPA Library Quantification kit. A separate single-read 150-cycle Illumina NextSeq 550 flow cell was used to sequence each immunoSEQ 96-well plate. Concerning the study's data processing: The immunoSEQ output contained only junctional sequences without quality scores, so filtering could not match that applied to full-length reads. Sequences were annotated with PyIR, a Python wrapper for IgBLAST v1.9, and V/J genes and CDR3 were assigned using IMGT germline references. Any read was removed if the V/J assignment was weak (E-value above 1e-6), the CDR3 was missing, or the read contained stop codons, out-of-frame junctions, or ambiguous translated residues. A V3J clonotype was defined by an identical inferred V gene, J gene, and CDR3 amino acid sequence. The percentage overlap between two repertoires was calculated by dividing the number of shared unique clonotypes by the size of the smaller repertoire. Three approaches were used to assess repertoire richness: RTK rarefaction, the Chao1 estimator, and Recon v2.1 estimates of unobserved clonotypes. OLGA was used to compute generation probabilities for all TCRbeta clonotypes that the gDNA method yielded from a handful of donors. As stored in TCRdb, this immuneACCESS dataset retains in-frame rearrangements with V and J assigned. A fraction of the clones does not appear; measured against another copy, unresolved V genes explain less than half of the discrepancy, and the remainder lacks a known reason. The D gene and trimming were derived from the DNA, and the V and J assignments and clone size from that table. The table for this sample lists over a million clones; around 82% of them were counted only once. Approximately 0.5% of the sample rests with the top ten.

The sequence is built from TRBV6-5 and TRBJ2-3; a confident D gene designation cannot be given. What was sequenced was memory CD4+ T cells from PBMCs. The cell subset or site tag for this specimen amounts to: CD45RA-negative fraction. The sequence was obtained from a man aged 18-30 years in good health. Some clones in this sample may be carry-over from other donors' samples. The CDR3 reads as follows: CASSYSRLTSTDTQYF. The nucleotide sequence is given as TGTGCCAGCAGTTACTCCCGACTCACGAGCACAGATACGCAGTATTTT.